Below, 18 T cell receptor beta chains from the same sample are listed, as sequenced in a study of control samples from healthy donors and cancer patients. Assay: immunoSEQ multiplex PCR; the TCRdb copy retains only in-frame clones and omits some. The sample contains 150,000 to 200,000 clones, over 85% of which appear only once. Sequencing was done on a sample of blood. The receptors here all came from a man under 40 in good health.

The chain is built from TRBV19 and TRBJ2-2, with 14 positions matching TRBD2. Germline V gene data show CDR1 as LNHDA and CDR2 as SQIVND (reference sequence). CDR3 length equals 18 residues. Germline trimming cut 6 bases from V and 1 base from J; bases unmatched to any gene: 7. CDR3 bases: TGTGCCAGTAGAAACGGACTAGCGGGAGGAAGGAACACCGGGGAGCTGTTTTTT. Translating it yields CASRNGLAGGRNTGELFF. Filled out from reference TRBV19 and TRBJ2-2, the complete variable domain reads DGGITQSPKYLFRKEGQNVTLSCEQNLNHDAMYWYRQDPGQGLRLIYYSQIVNDFQKGDIAEGYSVSREKKESFPLTVTSAQKNPTAFYLCASRNGLAGGRNTGELFFGEGSRLTVL.

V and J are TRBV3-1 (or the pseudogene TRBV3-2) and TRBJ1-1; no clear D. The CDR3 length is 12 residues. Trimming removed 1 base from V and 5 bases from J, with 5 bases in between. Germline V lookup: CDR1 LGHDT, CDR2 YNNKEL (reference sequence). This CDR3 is CASSQGATEAFF. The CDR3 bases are TGTGCCAGCAGCCAAGGGGCGACTGAAGCTTTCTTT.

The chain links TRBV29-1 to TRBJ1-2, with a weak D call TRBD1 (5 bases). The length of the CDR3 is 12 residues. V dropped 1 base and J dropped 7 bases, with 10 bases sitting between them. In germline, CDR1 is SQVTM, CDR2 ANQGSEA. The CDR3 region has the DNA TGCAGCGTTGAAGGGGGGAACGGTGGCTACACCTTC. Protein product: CSVEGGNGGYTF.

CDR3 nucleotides: TGCGCCAGCACCACTTGCCCCTCGGATGAGCAGTTCTTC. This gives the protein CASTTCPSDEQFF. This sequence joins TRBV10-1 and TRBJ2-1, with no clear D. V was clipped by 7 bases and J by 8 bases, with 15 bases between them. CDR3 length: 13 residues. Germline V gives CDR1 WNHNN, CDR2 SYGVQD (reference sequence).

The CDR3 coding sequence is TGTGCCAGCAGTTCAGCGGGAGGGAGTTACAATGAGCAGTTCTTC. Translating it yields CASSSAGGSYNEQFF. This chain connects TRBV28 to TRBJ2-1; TRBD2 aligns across 10 bases. Germline CDR1 and CDR2: MDHEN and SYDVKM. CDR3 size: 15 residues. V dropped 4 bases and J dropped 4; count of bases not matched to a gene: 4.

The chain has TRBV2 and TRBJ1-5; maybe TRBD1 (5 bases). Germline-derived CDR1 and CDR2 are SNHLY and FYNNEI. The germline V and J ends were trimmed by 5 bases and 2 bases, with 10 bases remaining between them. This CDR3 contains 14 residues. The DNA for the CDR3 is TGTGCCAGCAGTCAGCAAGGGGGCAATCAGCCCCAGCATTTT. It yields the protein CASSQQGGNQPQHF.

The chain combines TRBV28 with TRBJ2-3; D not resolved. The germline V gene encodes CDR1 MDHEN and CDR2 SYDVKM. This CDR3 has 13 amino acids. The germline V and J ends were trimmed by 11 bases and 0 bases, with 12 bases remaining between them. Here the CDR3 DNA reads TGTGCCGTCGGTTCCACCAGCACAGATACGCAGTATTTT. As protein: CAVGSTSTDTQYF.

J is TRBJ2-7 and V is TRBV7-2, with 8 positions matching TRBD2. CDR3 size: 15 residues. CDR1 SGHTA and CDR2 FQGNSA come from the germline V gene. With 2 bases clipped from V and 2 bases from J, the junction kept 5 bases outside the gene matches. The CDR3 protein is CASSLYGGVPYEQYF. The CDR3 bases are TGTGCCAGCAGCTTATACGGGGGGGTTCCCTACGAGCAGTACTTC.

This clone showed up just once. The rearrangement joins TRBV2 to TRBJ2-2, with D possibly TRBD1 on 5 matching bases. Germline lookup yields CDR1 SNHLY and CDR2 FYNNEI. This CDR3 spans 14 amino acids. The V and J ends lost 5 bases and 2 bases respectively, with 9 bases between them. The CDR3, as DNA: TGTGCCAGCAGTTGGCAGGGAAACACCGGGGAGCTGTTTTTT. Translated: CASSWQGNTGELFF. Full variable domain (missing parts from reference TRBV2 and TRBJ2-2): EPEVTQTPSHQVTQMGQEVILRCVPISNHLYFYWYRQILGQKVEFLVSFYNNEISEKSEIFDDQFSVERPDGSNFTLKIRSTKLEDSAMYFCASSWQGNTGELFFGEGSRLTVL.

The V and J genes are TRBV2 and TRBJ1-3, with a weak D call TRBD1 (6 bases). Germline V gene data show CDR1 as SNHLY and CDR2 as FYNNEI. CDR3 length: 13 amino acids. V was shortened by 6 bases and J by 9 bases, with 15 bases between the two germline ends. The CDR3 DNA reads TGTGCCAGCAGAGGACAGCCGAGGAGCACCATATATTTT. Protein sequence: CASRGQPRSTIYF.

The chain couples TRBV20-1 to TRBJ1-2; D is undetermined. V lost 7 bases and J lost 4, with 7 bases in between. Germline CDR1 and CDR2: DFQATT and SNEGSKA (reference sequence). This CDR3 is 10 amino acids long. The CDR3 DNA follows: TGCAGTGAACGGGGCTATGGCTACACCTTC. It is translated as CSERGYGYTF.

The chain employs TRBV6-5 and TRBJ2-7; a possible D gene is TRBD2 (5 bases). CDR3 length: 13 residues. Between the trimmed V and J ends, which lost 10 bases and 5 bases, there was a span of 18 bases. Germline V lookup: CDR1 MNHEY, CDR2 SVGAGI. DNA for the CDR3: TGTGCCACCCTACGTCCGGGGAGCGACGAGCAGTACTTC. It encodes CATLRPGSDEQYF.

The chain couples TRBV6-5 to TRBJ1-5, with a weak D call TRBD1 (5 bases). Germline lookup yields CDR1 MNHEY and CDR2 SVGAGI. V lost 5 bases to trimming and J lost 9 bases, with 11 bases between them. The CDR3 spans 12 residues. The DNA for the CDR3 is TGTGCCAGCAGTCCCCGCCAGGGGCCCCAGCATTTT. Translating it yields CASSPRQGPQHF.

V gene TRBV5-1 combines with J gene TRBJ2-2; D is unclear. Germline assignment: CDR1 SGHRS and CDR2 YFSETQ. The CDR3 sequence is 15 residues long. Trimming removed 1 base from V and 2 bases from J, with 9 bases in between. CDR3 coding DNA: TGCGCCAGCAGCTTGTCAGAGCGAAACACCGGGGAGCTGTTTTTT. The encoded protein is CASSLSERNTGELFF.

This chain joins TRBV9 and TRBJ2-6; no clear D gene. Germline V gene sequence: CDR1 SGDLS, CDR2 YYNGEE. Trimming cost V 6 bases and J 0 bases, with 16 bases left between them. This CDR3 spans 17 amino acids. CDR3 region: CASMRRPLTSGANVLTF. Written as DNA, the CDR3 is TGTGCCAGCATGCGCCGCCCGCTTACCTCTGGGGCCAACGTCCTGACTTTC.

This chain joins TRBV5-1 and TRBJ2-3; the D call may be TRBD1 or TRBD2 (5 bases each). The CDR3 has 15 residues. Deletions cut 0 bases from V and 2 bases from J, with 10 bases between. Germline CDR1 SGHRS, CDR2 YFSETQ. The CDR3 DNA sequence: TGCGCCAGCAGCTTGGGTGGGACCCACACAGATACGCAGTATTTT. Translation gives CASSLGGTHTDTQYF. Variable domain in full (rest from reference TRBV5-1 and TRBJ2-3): KAGVTQTPRYLIKTRGQQVTLSCSPISGHRSVSWYQQTPGQGLQFLFEYFSETQRNKGNFPGRFSGRQFSNSRSEMNVSTLELGDSALYLCASSLGGTHTDTQYFGPGTRLTVL.

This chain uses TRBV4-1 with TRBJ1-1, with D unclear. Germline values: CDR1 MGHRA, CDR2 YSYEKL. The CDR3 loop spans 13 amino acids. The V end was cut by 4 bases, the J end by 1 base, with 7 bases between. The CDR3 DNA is TGCGCCAGCAGCCCCAGACCGAACACTGAAGCTTTCTTT. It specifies CASSPRPNTEAFF.

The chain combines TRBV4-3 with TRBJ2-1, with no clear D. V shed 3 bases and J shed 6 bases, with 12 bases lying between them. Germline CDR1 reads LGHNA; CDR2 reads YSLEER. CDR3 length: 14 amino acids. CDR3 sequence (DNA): TGCGCCAGCAGCCATACAGACATCCTCAATGAGCAGTTCTTC. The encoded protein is CASSHTDILNEQFF.